This TCR beta chain was identified in a study of post-analysis software for immune sequencing data. Turning to the study itself: The courses of disease that were included comprised relapsing-remitting, secondary progressive and progressive-relapsing multiple sclerosis. Overall study findings and caveats: The study found TRBV5-6, TRBV5-1 and TRBV20-1 among 5 or 6 TRBV segments more frequent in patients than controls. Those with multiple sclerosis, the patient group, showed significantly lower normalized Chao1 diversity than controls.

Researchers reported that TCR beta cDNA libraries carried unique molecular identifiers. TCRdb reprocessed the PCR reads with MiXCR, giving one entry per CDR3 protein. The sample has roughly 700,000 distinct CDR3 sequences, about 32% seen once. Trimming cost V 6 bases and J 0 bases, with 9 bases left between them. Germline V lookup: CDR1 MNHEY, CDR2 SVGAGI. This CDR3 contains 14 residues. Remarks on this clonotype: The antigen remains unidentified.

V gene TRBV6-5 combines with J gene TRBJ1-5; D remains unclear. The receptor was isolated from a girl aged 5-17 years with multiple sclerosis. The sample consisted of blood. The CDR3 sequence: CASRKVDSNQPQHF. DNA of the CDR3: TGTGCCAGCAGGAAGGTTGATAGCAATCAGCCCCAGCATTTT.